This TCR beta chain is from a study of blood T cells in healthy people across ages. PCR was performed a second time for about 6 to 12 cycles using a sample-barcoded 5' primer and a J-beta primer mix. Using its own MiXCR run on the 5' RACE reads, TCRdb lists one record per CDR3 protein. The sample shows around 650,000 distinct CDR3 sequences, around 32% of them seen only once. This CDR3 is built from 14 residues. CDR1 and CDR2 (germline): SGHKS, YYEKEE (reference sequence). Isolation per sample recovered at least 7 million PBMCs. The chain combines TRBV5-5 with TRBJ2-1; D is unclear. With the DNA end fitting TRBJ2-7 better, the J assignment may be wrong. Input material: blood. The sequence was obtained from a woman aged 80 or older in good health. CDR3 in amino acids: CASSLDSAYNEQYF. The CDR3 nucleotides are TGTGCCAGCAGCTTGGACAGTGCATACAATGAGCAGTACTTC.